Each of the 32 T cell receptor beta chains below was sequenced from the same sample in a study of shared clonotypes between healthy human individuals. The data were produced by immunoSEQ multiplex PCR, yet TCRdb's version contains in-frame clones alone and is incomplete. Of more than 2 million clones in the sample, roughly 94% were seen once. Sequencing input: naive CD4+ T cells sorted from blood. Subset given: CD45RA+ positively selected. The receptors shown here come from a man aged 18 to 30 in good health.

The chain carries TRBV10-1 and TRBJ2-7; possible D gene TRBD1, 7 bases. The V gene lost 2 bases and the J gene lost 9 bases, with 14 bases spanning the gap. Germline lookup yields CDR1 WNHNN and CDR2 SYGVQD (reference sequence). There are 13 residues in the CDR3. The CDR3 DNA follows: TGCGCCAGCAGTGAGCTTTGGGGGGACAGGCAGTACTTC. Amino acid sequence: CASSELWGDRQYF.

V gene TRBV11-2 combines with J gene TRBJ1-4, with TRBD1 matching 9 bases. V shed 5 bases and J 7 bases; nucleotides not matched to a gene: 5. The CDR3 is made up of 14 amino acids. Germline values: CDR1 SGHAT, CDR2 FQNNGV. The CDR3 DNA reads TGTGCCAGCAGCCAGGACAGGGGAGGTGAAAAACTGTTTTTT. As protein: CASSQDRGGEKLFF.

The V and J genes are TRBV2 and TRBJ1-4; the D gene is possibly TRBD1 (5 bases). The germline V and J ends were trimmed by 4 bases and 4 bases, with 10 bases remaining between them. CDR1 SNHLY and CDR2 FYNNEI come from the germline V gene. This CDR3 spans 14 amino acids. The CDR3 loop is CASSVRTLNEKLFF. In DNA form, the CDR3 reads TGTGCCAGCAGTGTAAGGACACTTAATGAAAAACTGTTTTTT. The whole variable domain, remainder taken from reference TRBV2 and TRBJ1-4, is EPEVTQTPSHQVTQMGQEVILRCVPISNHLYFYWYRQILGQKVEFLVSFYNNEISEKSEIFDDQFSVERPDGSNFTLKIRSTKLEDSAMYFCASSVRTLNEKLFFGSGTQLSVL.

CDR3 in amino acids: CAWSARQGGNYGYTF. CDR3 DNA sequence: TGTGCCTGGAGTGCCCGACAGGGAGGTAACTATGGCTACACCTTC. J is TRBJ1-2 and V is TRBV30; 7 bases agree with TRBD1. Trimming cost V 1 base and J 1 base; bases outside gene matches: 6. The CDR3 length is 15 residues. Germline-derived CDR1 and CDR2 are GTSNPN and SVGIG (reference sequence).

This clone was detected once. This sample includes further DNA sequences coding for the same CDR3. The chain couples TRBV6-5 to TRBJ1-1; the D is unclear. Per germline, CDR1 MNHEY and CDR2 SVGAGI. Trimming cost V 7 bases and J 0 bases, with 6 bases left between them. The CDR3 extends over 12 amino acids. In DNA form, the CDR3 reads TGTGCCAGCACTGGGGTGAACACTGAAGCTTTCTTT. Translated, it gives CASTGVNTEAFF.

This chain connects TRBV7-2 to TRBJ2-1; 9 bases fit TRBD2. Germline CDR1 reads SGHTA; CDR2 reads FQGNSA. The CDR3 length is 18 residues. The J segment lost 7 bases and the V segment lost 5 bases, leaving 18 bases of the junction unmatched. In DNA, the CDR3 is TGTGCCAGCAGCCAATTAGCGGGAGCGGACCCCAGACGGAATGAGCAGTTCTTC. It yields the protein CASSQLAGADPRRNEQFF.

The rearrangement uses TRBV9 and TRBJ2-3; D ambiguous. The CDR3 contains 13 residues. Trimming pared 0 bases from V and 4 bases from J, leaving 6 bases between. Germline CDR1 is SGDLS and CDR2 is YYNGEE. In DNA form, the CDR3 reads TGTGCCAGCAGCGTAGCTACCGCAGATACGCAGTATTTT. This gives the protein CASSVATADTQYF. Full variable domain (missing parts from reference TRBV9 and TRBJ2-3): DSGVTQTPKHLITATGQRVTLRCSPRSGDLSVYWYQQSLDQGLQFLIQYYNGEERAKGNILERFSAQQFPDLHSELNLSSLELGDSALYFCASSVATADTQYFGPGTRLTVL.

In the case of this clone: Distinct nucleotide sequences in the sample also encode this CDR3. The chain joins TRBV6-1 to TRBJ2-7, with 8 bases matching TRBD1. This CDR3 has 14 residues. CDR1 is MNHNS and CDR2 is SASEGT in the germline V gene. With 4 bases clipped from V and 4 bases from J, the junction kept 6 bases outside the gene matches. CDR3 loop: CASSAGTGPYEQYF. The DNA for the CDR3 is TGTGCCAGCAGTGCCGGGACAGGACCTTACGAGCAGTACTTC.

On this clone itself: A much larger clonotype is one base distant, so this may be a read error. The sample holds other DNA sequences that translate to the same CDR3. V is TRBV18 and J is TRBJ1-1; D gene uncertain. The germline gives CDR1 KGHSH, CDR2 LQKENI. The CDR3 extends over 13 amino acids. V lost 0 bases to trimming and J lost 1 base, with 3 bases between them. This CDR3 is CASSPPANTEAFF. The CDR3 DNA sequence: TGTGCCAGCTCACCACCCGCGAACACTGAAGCTTTCTTT. Drawing the rest from reference TRBV18 and TRBJ1-1, the complete variable domain is NAGVMQNPRHLVRRRGQEARLRCSPMKGHSHVYWYRQLPEEGLKFMVYLQKENIIDESGMPKERFSAEFPKEGPSILRIQQVVRGDSAAYFCASSPPANTEAFFGQGTRLTVV.

This chain uses TRBV6-5 with TRBJ2-7; TRBD2 matches 7 bases. V lost 5 bases and J lost 5; bases outside the gene matches: 9. This CDR3 is 14 amino acids long. CDR1 MNHEY and CDR2 SVGAGI come from the germline V gene. In DNA form, the CDR3 reads TGTGCCAGCAGTACGAGCGGGACCAGCCACGAGCAGTACTTC. Protein product: CASSTSGTSHEQYF.

The chain uses TRBV10-3 and TRBJ2-3; maybe TRBD2 (6 bases). V was clipped by 5 bases and J by 2 bases, with 14 bases between them. Germline CDR1 and CDR2: ENHRY and SYGVKD. This CDR3 is 15 amino acids long. CDR3 protein: CAISPGRGPTDTQYF. CDR3 coding DNA: TGTGCCATCAGTCCCGGGCGGGGACCCACAGATACGCAGTATTTT.

The V gene is TRBV10-3, the J gene TRBJ1-6; TRBD1 aligns across 9 bases. V shed 10 bases and J 14 bases; nucleotides not matched to a gene: 9. CDR1 is ENHRY and CDR2 is SYGVKD in the germline V gene. The CDR3 sequence is 12 residues long. CDR3 amino acids: CASGQGIISLHF. In DNA form, the CDR3 reads TGTGCCAGTGGACAGGGGATTATATCCCTCCACTTT.

The chain couples TRBV6-1 to TRBJ1-2, with TRBD1 as a possible D gene (6 bases). Trimming took 1 base from V and 4 from J, leaving 13 bases between them. This CDR3 spans 15 amino acids. The germline gives CDR1 MNHNS, CDR2 SASEGT. In nucleotides, the CDR3 is TGTGCCAGCAGTGAAGGGGGGGGGCGTAGCTATGGCTACACCTTC. Translating it yields CASSEGGGRSYGYTF.

This clone was recorded once. The V gene is TRBV6-5, the J gene TRBJ2-7, with 7 positions matching TRBD1. This CDR3 has 14 amino acids. Trimming took 5 bases from V and 4 from J; bases not matched to a gene: 8. The germline gives CDR1 MNHEY, CDR2 SVGAGI. This chain's CDR3 is CASSPSGQRYEQYF. CDR3 DNA: TGTGCCAGCAGTCCCTCGGGACAGCGATACGAGCAGTACTTC.

The chain has TRBV7-2 and TRBJ2-7; a possible D gene is TRBD2 (5 bases). There are 15 residues in the CDR3. V was trimmed by 0 bases and J by 0 bases, leaving 9 bases between them. Looked up from germline, CDR1 is SGHTA and CDR2 is FQGNSA. This CDR3 reads CASSLAGKSSYEQYF. CDR3 DNA sequence: TGTGCCAGCAGCTTAGCCGGGAAGAGCTCCTACGAGCAGTACTTC.

The chain uses TRBV6-1 and TRBJ2-3; TRBD1 aligns across 11 bases. Germline V gene sequence: CDR1 MNHNS, CDR2 SASEGT. Trimming removed 3 bases from V and 4 bases from J; junction bases left unmatched: 3. CDR3 length: 15 residues. DNA of the CDR3: TGTGCCAGCAGTGATAGGGGACAGGGGGCAGATACGCAGTATTTT. It translates to CASSDRGQGADTQYF.

This sequence joins TRBV6-5 and TRBJ2-5, with D tentatively TRBD1 or TRBD2 (6 bases each). Germline CDR1 MNHEY, CDR2 SVGAGI. The V end was cut by 3 bases, the J end by 7 bases, with 18 bases between. The CDR3 sequence is 15 residues long. CDR3 sequence reads: CASSYSGGLVGTQYF. The DNA of the CDR3 is TGTGCCAGCAGTTATTCCGGGGGCCTCGTGGGGACCCAGTACTTC.

This clone was detected once. The chain links TRBV30 to TRBJ1-4; D remains ambiguous. The length of the CDR3 is 12 residues. With 3 bases removed from V and 4 bases from J, the gap between germline ends came to 6 bases. In germline, CDR1 is GTSNPN, CDR2 SVGIG (reference sequence). The CDR3 loop is CAWSSRNEKLFF. The CDR3 region has the DNA TGTGCCTGGAGCTCTCGTAATGAAAAACTGTTTTTT.

About this clone itself: Other DNA sequences within the sample encode an identical CDR3. The chain recombines TRBV6-5 with TRBJ1-1, with unresolved D. CDR1 MNHEY and CDR2 SVGAGI come from the germline V gene. This CDR3 spans 14 amino acids. Trimming stripped 2 bases from V and 2 bases from J, with 9 bases between. DNA of the CDR3: TGTGCCAGCAGTTACCTTACCGGAAACACTGAAGCTTTCTTT. Protein: CASSYLTGNTEAFF.

The rearrangement uses TRBV6-6 and TRBJ2-3; D is unclear. The germline gives CDR1 MNHNY, CDR2 SVGAGI (reference sequence). The CDR3 length is 11 residues. Trimming left V 6 bases short and J 4 bases short, with 5 bases between. CDR3: CASSSPDTQYF. The CDR3 DNA follows: TGTGCCAGCAGCAGCCCAGATACGCAGTATTTT.

The chain uses TRBV19 and TRBJ1-6; D unresolved. Trimming removed 3 bases at V and 7 bases at J, with 13 bases between. Germline lookup yields CDR1 LNHDA and CDR2 SQIVND (reference sequence). The CDR3 spans 15 residues. CDR3 coding DNA: TGTGCCAGTAGTATCGGTGAACAGACAAATTCACCCCTCCACTTT. Its protein is CASSIGEQTNSPLHF.

V gene TRBV6-5 combines with J gene TRBJ1-1; a possible D gene is TRBD1 (5 bases). From germline, CDR1 is MNHEY and CDR2 SVGAGI. Trimming removed 0 bases from V and 4 bases from J, with 12 bases in between. CDR3 length: 15 residues. CDR3 sequence: CASSYSRSQGTEAFF. The DNA of the CDR3 is TGTGCCAGCAGTTACTCCAGATCCCAGGGCACTGAAGCTTTCTTT.

The chain combines TRBV7-6 with TRBJ1-5; 7 bases agree with TRBD1. This CDR3 has 16 residues. The V gene end was trimmed by 6 bases and the J gene end by 3 bases; junction bases not matched to a gene: 11. The germline V gene encodes CDR1 SGHVS and CDR2 FNYEAQ. The CDR3 here is CASSQYEDRANQPQHF. The CDR3 DNA reads as TGTGCCAGCAGTCAATATGAAGACAGGGCCAATCAGCCCCAGCATTTT.

The V gene is TRBV5-6, the J gene TRBJ2-2; 11 bases map to TRBD1. CDR1 is SGHDT, CDR2 YYEEEE, per germline. The trim removed 2 bases at V and 6 bases at J, leaving 6 bases unmatched. This CDR3 comprises 16 residues. The CDR3 protein is CASSFSGTGGSGELFF. Written as DNA, the CDR3 is TGTGCCAGCAGCTTTTCCGGGACAGGGGGATCCGGGGAGCTGTTTTTT.

This chain joins TRBV19 and TRBJ1-2; D remains unclear. Germline loops: CDR1 LNHDA, CDR2 SQIVND (reference sequence). The CDR3 has 15 amino acids. V was cut by 7 bases and J by 1 base, with 16 bases left in between. This CDR3 is CASNEARALNYGYTF. The CDR3 DNA sequence: TGTGCCAGTAACGAAGCCCGGGCACTTAACTATGGCTACACCTTC.

This clone has only one observation. The rearrangement uses TRBV7-9 and TRBJ2-1; D possibly matches TRBD1 or TRBD2 (6 bases each). The CDR3 is 16 residues long. V was shortened by 2 bases and J by 5 bases, with 16 bases between the two germline ends. Germline CDR1 and CDR2: SEHNR and FQNEAQ (reference sequence). In DNA, the CDR3 is TGTGCCAGCAGCTTAAACGGGGGCGGGACCCACAATGAGCAGTTCTTC. Amino acid sequence: CASSLNGGGTHNEQFF.

The V and J genes are TRBV7-9 and TRBJ2-7; 11 positions match TRBD1. The CDR3 spans 15 residues. Germline V gene lookup returns CDR1 SEHNR and CDR2 FQNEAQ (reference sequence). The ends lost 5 bases at V and 3 bases at J; junction bases unmatched: 6. The DNA of the CDR3 is TGTGCCAGCAGCCCGTGGGGGACAGGGGGCTACGAGCAGTACTTC. Translation gives CASSPWGTGGYEQYF.

V usage is TRBV2 and J usage is TRBJ2-1; 9 nucleotides align to TRBD2. The CDR3 runs to 15 residues. Per germline, CDR1 SNHLY and CDR2 FYNNEI. Trimming removed 6 bases from V and 7 bases from J; junction bases left unmatched: 10. The CDR3 nucleotides are TGTGCCAGCAGCCTCTTTAGCGGGAGTCCGAATGAGCAGTTCTTC. This gives the protein CASSLFSGSPNEQFF.

The sample holds a few counts of this clone. This sample includes further DNA sequences coding for the same CDR3. The chain couples TRBV9 to TRBJ1-1; no clear D. The CDR3 is 14 amino acids. Deletions cut 0 bases from V and 2 bases from J, with 8 bases between. Germline-derived CDR1 and CDR2 are SGDLS and YYNGEE. The DNA for the CDR3 is TGTGCCAGCAGCGTAGCACAGACCAACACTGAAGCTTTCTTT. Protein product: CASSVAQTNTEAFF.

In regard to this clone: Different DNA sequences within this sample yield the same CDR3. The chain recombines TRBV5-1 with TRBJ2-5, with 11 bases matching TRBD2. CDR3 length: 15 amino acids. V lost 5 bases, J lost 2 bases, and 5 bases stayed unmatched. CDR1 SGHRS and CDR2 YFSETQ come from the germline V gene. CDR3 sequence: CASSLTSGVQETQYF. CDR3 sequence (DNA): TGCGCCAGCAGTTTGACTAGCGGGGTGCAAGAGACCCAGTACTTC.

This clone was detected a few times. The sample has other DNA sequences that encode this CDR3 too. The chain carries TRBV5-1 and TRBJ2-5, with D uncertain. V was shortened by 4 bases and J by 0 bases, with 7 bases between the two germline ends. CDR3 size: 13 residues. CDR1 and CDR2 (germline): SGHRS, YFSETQ. The CDR3 sequence is CASSPDNQETQYF. CDR3 DNA: TGCGCCAGCAGCCCCGACAACCAAGAGACCCAGTACTTC.

The chain is built from TRBV19 and TRBJ2-1; D gene uncertain. The germline V gene has CDR1 LNHDA and CDR2 SQIVND (reference sequence). The CDR3 runs 19 residues. V was shortened by 5 bases and J by 6 bases, with 29 bases between the two germline ends. CDR3 in amino acids: CASSLFSPSPSYSSNEQFF. CDR3 nucleotide sequence: TGTGCCAGTAGTTTGTTTTCCCCAAGCCCGTCCTACTCTAGCAATGAGCAGTTCTTC.